Sequencing of this T cell receptor (beta chain) was carried out in a study of blood T cell repertoires in COVID-19. As for the study in general: Samples taken during acute and convalescent COVID-19 were collected in the United States, Italy and Spain. In each case, the material was cDNA or gDNA derived from T cells, B-cell-depleted T cells, or PBMCs.

Per germline, CDR1 MNHEY and CDR2 SVGEGT. Trimming stripped 5 bases from V and 10 bases from J, with 20 bases between. The CDR3 runs 14 residues. Original processing notes: Estimation of nucleated cell counts was performed using reference gene primer amplification. Profiling relied on immunoSEQ multiplex PCR, and the TCRdb table lists in-frame clones only, not all of them. That table gives V, J and clone size, and the DNA gave D and trimming. The sample has approximately 190,000 clones, 75% to 90% seen once. The chain uses TRBV6-2 or TRBV6-3 and TRBJ1-1; possible D gene TRBD1, 6 bases. The sequenced material came from peripheral blood. This receptor was identified in a man in his sixties with acute or convalescent COVID-19. The CDR3 sequence: CASSLTTGNVRAFF. Here the CDR3 DNA reads TGTGCCAGCAGTCTCACTACAGGGAACGTGCGAGCTTTCTTT.